A single sample gave rise to the 4 T cell receptor beta chains below, sequenced in a study of T cells in Graves' hyperthyroidism and ophthalmopathy. Regions amplified from RNA transcripts were the TCR beta CDR3 regions. Researchers ran a first-round RT-PCR on the TCR CDR3 using the HTBI primer set. TCRdb reprocessed the multiplex PCR reads via MiXCR and lists one record per CDR3 protein. There are around 600,000 distinct CDR3 sequences in the sample; 15% to 18% occur only once, and around 7.8% lies in the top ten. The sample was blood. All receptors come from a woman between 25 and 40 years old with Graves' hyperthyroidism.

This clonotype showed up many times. The rearrangement links TRBV2 to TRBJ1-1; D unresolved. The CDR3 length is 12 residues. Germline V gene data show CDR1 as SNHLY and CDR2 as FYNNEI. The V end lost 4 bases, the J end lost 1 base, and 4 bases lay between the germline ends. The CDR3, as DNA: TGTGCCAGCAGTGTACAGAACACTGAAGCTTTCTTT. Translated: CASSVQNTEAFF.

This clonotype was observed at least ten times. V gene TRBV2 combines with J gene TRBJ1-6, with a possible D match to TRBD1 (6 bases). In germline, CDR1 is SNHLY, CDR2 FYNNEI. The V and J ends lost 2 bases and 6 bases respectively, with 17 bases between them. The CDR3 covers 17 residues. This CDR3 reads CASSESAGDAINSPLHF. CDR3 nucleotides: TGTGCCAGCAGTGAATCGGCAGGGGACGCAATTAATTCACCCCTCCACTTT.

This clonotype appeared many times. This chain joins TRBV5-1 and TRBJ2-1, with TRBD2 identical over 13 bases. The CDR3 totals 17 residues. V trimming: 0 bases; J trimming: 5 bases; junction bases outside the gene matches: 5. Per the germline V gene, CDR1 is SGHRS and CDR2 is YFSETQ. CDR3 residues: CASSLARGLAGHNEQFF. The CDR3, as DNA: TGCGCCAGCAGCTTGGCCCGGGGACTAGCGGGACACAATGAGCAGTTCTTC.

This clonotype has at least ten counts. The genes are TRBV6-5 and TRBJ1-1, with D uncertain. The CDR3 runs 13 residues. The V gene's germline CDR1 is MNHEY and CDR2 SVGAGI. Trimming shortened V by 2 bases and J by 3 bases, and 7 bases separated the two germline ends. This chain's CDR3 is CASSYGRYTEAFF. The CDR3 DNA reads TGTGCCAGCAGTTACGGCAGGTACACTGAAGCTTTCTTT.